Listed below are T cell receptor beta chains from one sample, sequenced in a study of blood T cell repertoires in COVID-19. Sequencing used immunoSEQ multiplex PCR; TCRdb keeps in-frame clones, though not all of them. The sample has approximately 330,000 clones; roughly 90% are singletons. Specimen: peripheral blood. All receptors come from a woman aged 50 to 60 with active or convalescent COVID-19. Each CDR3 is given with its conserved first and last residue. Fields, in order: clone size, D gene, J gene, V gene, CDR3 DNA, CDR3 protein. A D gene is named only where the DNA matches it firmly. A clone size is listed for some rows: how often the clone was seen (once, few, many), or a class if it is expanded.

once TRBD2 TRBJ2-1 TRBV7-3 TGTGCCAGCAGCTCAAAGGGCCTAGCGGGAGTTGAGCAGTTCTTC CASSSKGLAGVEQFF
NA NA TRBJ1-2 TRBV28 TGTGCCAGCAGTTTCCCCCAGGGGCCTACTAACTATGGCTACACCTTC CASSFPQGPTNYGYTF
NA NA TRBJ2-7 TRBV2 TGTGCCAGCAGTGACCCGGGGGAGGTCTACGAGCAGTACTTC CASSDPGEVYEQYF
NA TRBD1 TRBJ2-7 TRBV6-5 TGTGCCAGCAGTTACCGACAGGGTAGACACGAGCAGTACTTC CASSYRQGRHEQYF
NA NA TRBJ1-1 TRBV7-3 TGTGCCAGCAGCTTATATCCAGGGCGCTTGGCGGTCACTGAAGCTTTCTTT CASSLYPGRLAVTEAFF
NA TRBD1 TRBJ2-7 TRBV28 TGTGCCAGCAGTTTAAACCCCGCCAGGACAGGGGGCACCTACGAGCAGTACTTC CASSLNPARTGGTYEQYF
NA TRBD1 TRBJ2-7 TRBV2 TGTGCCAGCAGAGAAGGACAGGGGGTATTTTACGAGCAGTACTTC CASREGQGVFYEQYF
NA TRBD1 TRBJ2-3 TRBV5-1 TGCGCCAGCAGCTTGATAGACAGGGCCGATACGCAGTATTTT CASSLIDRADTQYF
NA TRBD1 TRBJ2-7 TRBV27 TGTGCCAGCAGTCCACTGGGACAGATGACCTACGAGCAGTACTTC CASSPLGQMTYEQYF
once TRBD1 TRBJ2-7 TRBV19 TGTGCCAGTAGCCCCGGACAGGGATTGTTCCGCGAGCAGTACTTC CASSPGQGLFREQYF
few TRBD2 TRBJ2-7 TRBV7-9 TGTGCCAGCAGCTCTGAGCGGGGGGGCCCGTACGAGCAGTACTTC CASSSERGGPYEQYF
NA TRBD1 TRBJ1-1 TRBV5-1 TGCGCCAGCCAGACAGGGTCCTTGGCCGGGGGCACTGAAGCTTTCTTT CASQTGSLAGGTEAFF
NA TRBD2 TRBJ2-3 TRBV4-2 TGTGCCAGCAGCCTTTTAGCGGGGGGGAGCACAGATACGCAGTATTTT CASSLLAGGSTDTQYF
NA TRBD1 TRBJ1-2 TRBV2 TGTGCCAGCAGGATAGACAGGGGAGGCAATGGCTACACCTTC CASRIDRGGNGYTF
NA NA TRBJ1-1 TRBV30 TGTGCCTCTAACCATAGGAACACTGAAGCTTTCTTT CASNHRNTEAFF
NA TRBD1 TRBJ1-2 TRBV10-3 TGTGCCATCAGAAACACTGGGACAGGTGGGGGCTACACCTTC CAIRNTGTGGGYTF
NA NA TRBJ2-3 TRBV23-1 TGCGCCAGCAGTCCTCGAAGGGAGCGAACCCGAGATACGCAGTATTTT CASSPRRERTRDTQYF